The text below deals with one T cell receptor (beta chain). The data stem from a study of CD8 T cells in Susac syndrome. Random hexamers primed reverse transcription of 0.5 to 1 ug RNA. TCRdb processed the immunoSEQ multiplex PCR reads anew with MiXCR; each CDR3 protein has one entry. The table has 100,000 to 150,000 distinct CDR3 sequences, around 94% seen once. The sample consisted of CD4+ T cells from PBMCs. The origin of this receptor is a human donor in good health.

The CDR3 loop reads CASSVIAGLYNEQFF. The CDR3 DNA follows: TGCGCCAGCAGCGTTATAGCGGGATTATACAATGAGCAGTTCTTC. The chain couples TRBV5-1 to TRBJ2-1; 8 bases fit TRBD2. The germline V gene encodes CDR1 SGHRS and CDR2 YFSETQ. This CDR3 region has 15 residues. Trimming took 4 bases from V and 4 from J; bases not matched to a gene: 7.